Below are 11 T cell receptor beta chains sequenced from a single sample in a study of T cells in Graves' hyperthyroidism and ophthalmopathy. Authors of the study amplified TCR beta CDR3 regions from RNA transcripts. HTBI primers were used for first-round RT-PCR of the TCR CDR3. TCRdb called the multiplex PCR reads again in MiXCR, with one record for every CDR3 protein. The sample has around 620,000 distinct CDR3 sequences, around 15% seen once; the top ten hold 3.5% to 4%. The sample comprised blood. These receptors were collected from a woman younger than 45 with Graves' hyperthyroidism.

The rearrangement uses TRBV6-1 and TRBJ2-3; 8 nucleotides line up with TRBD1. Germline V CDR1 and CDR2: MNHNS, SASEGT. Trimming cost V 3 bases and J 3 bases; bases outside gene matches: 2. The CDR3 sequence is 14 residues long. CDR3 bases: TGTGCCAGCAGTGAGACAGGGGCGACAGATACGCAGTATTTT. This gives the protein CASSETGATDTQYF.

The CDR3: CAARDTDTGELFF. Here the CDR3 DNA reads TGTGCCGCTCGGGACACCGACACCGGGGAGCTGTTTTTT. V and J are TRBV24-1 and TRBJ2-2, with D possibly matching TRBD1 (6 bases). Germline V lookup: CDR1 KGHDR, CDR2 SFDVKD. The CDR3 has 13 residues. V lost 12 bases, J lost 3 bases, and 13 bases lay in between.

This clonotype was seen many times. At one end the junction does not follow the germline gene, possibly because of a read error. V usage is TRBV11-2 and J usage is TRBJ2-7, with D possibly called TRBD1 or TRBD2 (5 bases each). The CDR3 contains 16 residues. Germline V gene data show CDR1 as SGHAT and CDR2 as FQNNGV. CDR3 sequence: CASGGNAETPSHEQYF. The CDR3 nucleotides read TGTGCCAGCGGGGGAAACGCCGAGACGCCCTCCCACGAGCAGTACTTC.

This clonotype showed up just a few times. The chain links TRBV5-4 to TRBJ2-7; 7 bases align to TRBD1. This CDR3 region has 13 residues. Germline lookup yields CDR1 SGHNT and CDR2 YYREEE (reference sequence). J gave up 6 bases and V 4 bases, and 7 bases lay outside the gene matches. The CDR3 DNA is TGTGCCAGCAGCGACAGGGTGAGGTTCGAGCAGTACTTC. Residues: CASSDRVRFEQYF. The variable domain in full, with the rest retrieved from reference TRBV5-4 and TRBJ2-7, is ETGVTQSPTHLIKTRGQQVTLRCSSQSGHNTVSWYQQALGQGPQFIFQYYREEENGRGNFPPRFSGLQFPNYSSELNVNALELDDSALYLCASSDRVRFEQYFGPGTRLTVT.

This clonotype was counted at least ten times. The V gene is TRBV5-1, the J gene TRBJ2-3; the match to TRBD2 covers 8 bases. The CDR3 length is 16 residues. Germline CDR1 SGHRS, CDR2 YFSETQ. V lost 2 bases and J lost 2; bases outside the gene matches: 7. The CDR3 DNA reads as TGCGCCAGCAGCTTTACAGCGGGAGTGGACACAGATACGCAGTATTTT. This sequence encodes CASSFTAGVDTDTQYF. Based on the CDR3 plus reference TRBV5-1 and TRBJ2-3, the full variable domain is KAGVTQTPRYLIKTRGQQVTLSCSPISGHRSVSWYQQTPGQGLQFLFEYFSETQRNKGNFPGRFSGRQFSNSRSEMNVSTLELGDSALYLCASSFTAGVDTDTQYFGPGTRLTVL.

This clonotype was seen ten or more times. CDR3 sequence: CASKLGLAGARGGELFF. CDR3 in DNA: TGTGCCAGCAAACTGGGACTAGCGGGAGCCAGGGGCGGGGAGCTGTTTTTT. The chain links TRBV2 to TRBJ2-2, with 14 bases identical to TRBD2. V dropped 7 bases and J dropped 7; count of bases not matched to a gene: 11. Per germline, CDR1 SNHLY and CDR2 FYNNEI. This CDR3 region has 17 residues.

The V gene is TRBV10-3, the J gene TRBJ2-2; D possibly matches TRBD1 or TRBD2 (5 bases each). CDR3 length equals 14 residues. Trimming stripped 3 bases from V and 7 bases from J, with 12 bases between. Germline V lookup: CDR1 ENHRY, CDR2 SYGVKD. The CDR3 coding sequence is TGTGCCATCAGTGAACTGGGGGACGGCGGGGAGCTGTTTTTT. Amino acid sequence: CAISELGDGGELFF.

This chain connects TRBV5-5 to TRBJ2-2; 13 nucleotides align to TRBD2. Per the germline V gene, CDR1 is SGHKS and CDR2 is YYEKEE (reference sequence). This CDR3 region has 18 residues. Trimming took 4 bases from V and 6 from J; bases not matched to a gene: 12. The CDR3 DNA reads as TGTGCCAGCAGCAGGACCCCACCGGGACTAGCGGGACCCGGGGAGCTGTTTTTT. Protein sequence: CASSRTPPGLAGPGELFF.

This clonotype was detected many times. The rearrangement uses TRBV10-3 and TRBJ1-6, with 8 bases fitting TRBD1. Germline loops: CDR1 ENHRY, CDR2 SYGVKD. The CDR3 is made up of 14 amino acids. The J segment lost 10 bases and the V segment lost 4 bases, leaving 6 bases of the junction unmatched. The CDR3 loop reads CAISAQGARSPLHF. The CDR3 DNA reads TGTGCCATCAGTGCCCAGGGGGCAAGGTCACCCCTCCACTTT.

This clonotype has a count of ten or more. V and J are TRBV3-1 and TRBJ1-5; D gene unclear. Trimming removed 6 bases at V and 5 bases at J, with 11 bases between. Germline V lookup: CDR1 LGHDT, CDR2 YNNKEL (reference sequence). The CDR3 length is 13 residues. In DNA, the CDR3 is TGTGCCAGCAGTCCTCGAAGGGATCAGCCCCAGCATTTT. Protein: CASSPRRDQPQHF.

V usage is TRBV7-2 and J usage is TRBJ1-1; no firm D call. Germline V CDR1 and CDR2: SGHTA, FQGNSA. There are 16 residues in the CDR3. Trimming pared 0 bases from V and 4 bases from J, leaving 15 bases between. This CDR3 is CASSLARAGSSTEAFF. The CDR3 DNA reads TGTGCCAGCAGCTTAGCGCGGGCAGGTTCGAGCACTGAAGCTTTCTTT.